Shown below are 10 T cell receptor beta chains from a single sample sequenced in a study of a mutant IDH1 vaccine in newly diagnosed glioma. This table comes from immunoSEQ multiplex PCR, and its TCRdb copy is limited to in-frame clones, with some not included. The top ten clones hold less than 0.65% of a sample with about 98,000 clones, 85% to 90% of them seen once. Regarding time point: baseline, week 1 (first vaccination visit). As to treatment: pre-vaccination baseline after standard-of-care therapy. The sample consisted of PBMCs, taken from a glioma patient treated with radiotherapy, temozolomide or both. The origin of the receptors is a woman aged 50 to 60 with glioma.

This chain connects TRBV28 to TRBJ1-2, with TRBD1 matching over 7 bases. The CDR3 extends over 13 amino acids. Germline V gene data show CDR1 as MDHEN and CDR2 as SYDVKM. J gave up 8 bases and V 5 bases, and 8 bases lay outside the gene matches. The CDR3 DNA is TGTGCCAGCAGTCCCGACAGGGTTAAAGGCTACACCTTC. Protein sequence: CASSPDRVKGYTF.

The chain carries TRBV5-1 and TRBJ1-4; 7 nucleotides match TRBD1. Germline CDR1 SGHRS, CDR2 YFSETQ. V lost 0 bases, J lost 2 bases, and 4 bases stayed unmatched. The CDR3 runs to 16 residues. The CDR3 coding sequence is TGCGCCAGCAGCTTGGACCCGGGACAGACTAATGAAAAACTGTTTTTT. It specifies CASSLDPGQTNEKLFF.

The chain recombines TRBV7-9 with TRBJ2-5; 7 bases agree with TRBD2. The CDR3 totals 16 residues. After removal of 5 bases from V and 1 base from J, the junction contained 10 bases not matched to a gene. Germline lookup yields CDR1 SEHNR and CDR2 FQNEAQ (reference sequence). This chain's CDR3 is CASSDPLAELQETQYF. The CDR3 DNA reads TGTGCCAGCAGCGACCCCCTAGCGGAGCTCCAAGAGACCCAGTACTTC.

This rearrangement joins TRBV27 to TRBJ2-5; the match to TRBD1 covers 12 bases. After removal of 6 bases from V and 5 bases from J, the junction contained 10 bases not matched to a gene. There are 16 residues in the CDR3. Germline V gene lookup returns CDR1 MNHEY and CDR2 SMNVEV (reference sequence). CDR3 DNA: TGTGCCAGCAGATCCGGGACAGGGGGCCTCGGGGAGACCCAGTACTTC. Amino acid sequence: CASRSGTGGLGETQYF.

The J gene is TRBJ2-5, the V gene TRBV7-6, with 10 bases that match TRBD1. This CDR3 has 14 residues. CDR1 is SGHVS and CDR2 is FNYEAQ in the germline V gene. Germline trimming cut 5 bases from V and 4 bases from J; bases unmatched to any gene: 4. The CDR3 nucleotides read TGTGCCAGCAGCCAGGGACAGGGGAGAGAGACCCAGTACTTC. Amino acid sequence: CASSQGQGRETQYF. Looking up the rest from reference TRBV7-6 and TRBJ2-5 gives the full variable domain: GAGVSQSPRYKVTKRGQDVALRCDPISGHVSLYWYRQALGQGPEFLTYFNYEAQQDKSGLPNDRFSAERPEGSISTLTIQRTEQRDSAMYRCASSQGQGRETQYFGPGTRLLVL.

This clone was recorded a few times. V usage is TRBV6-6 and J usage is TRBJ1-1; D remains ambiguous. CDR1 and CDR2 (germline): MNHNY, SVGAGI (reference sequence). Trimming left V 5 bases short and J 4 bases short, with 8 bases between. This CDR3 has 12 amino acids. The CDR3 nucleotides are TGTGCCAGCAGTGGTTCGGGCACTGAAGCTTTCTTT. Its translation: CASSGSGTEAFF.

This chain connects TRBV6-5 to TRBJ2-2, with D possibly TRBD1 on 6 matching bases. Germline lookup yields CDR1 MNHEY and CDR2 SVGAGI. CDR3 length: 16 residues. V dropped 1 base and J dropped 4 bases, with 13 bases sitting between them. The DNA for the CDR3 is TGTGCCAGCAGTTACTGGGCAGGGACACCCACCGGGGAGCTGTTTTTT. Protein: CASSYWAGTPTGELFF.

The chain carries TRBV5-1 and TRBJ2-1; a possible D gene is TRBD2 (6 bases). The V end lost 0 bases, the J end lost 5 bases, and 9 bases lay between the germline ends. CDR3 length: 14 residues. The germline V gene has CDR1 SGHRS and CDR2 YFSETQ. The CDR3 DNA reads as TGCGCCAGCAGCTTGGTGACTAGTAACAATGAGCAGTTCTTC. It translates to CASSLVTSNNEQFF.

The rearrangement uses TRBV28 and TRBJ2-5; D is possibly TRBD2 (6 bases). Per germline, CDR1 MDHEN and CDR2 SYDVKM. Trimming took 4 bases from V and 4 from J, leaving 13 bases between them. The CDR3 totals 14 residues. Here the CDR3 reads CASSWLLATETQYF. In DNA, the CDR3 is TGTGCCAGCAGTTGGCTTCTAGCGACAGAGACCCAGTACTTC.

A word on this clone: Other DNA sequences from this sample encode an identical CDR3 as well. This chain uses TRBV6-5 with TRBJ1-2; TRBD1 might be the D (5 bases). Germline V gene sequence: CDR1 MNHEY, CDR2 SVGAGI. The germline V and J ends were trimmed by 5 bases and 4 bases, with 11 bases remaining between them. The CDR3 contains 13 residues. The chain's CDR3 is CASSPDRGYGYTF. CDR3 in DNA: TGTGCCAGCAGTCCCGACAGAGGCTATGGCTACACCTTC.